The sample holds many counts of the clone carrying this TCR beta chain. A distinct unique molecular identifier was carried by each TCR cDNA molecule. TCRdb ran MiXCR on the 5' RACE reads and lists one entry per CDR3 protein. The table has fewer than 45,000 distinct CDR3 sequences, 6.5% to 8% seen once; the top ten hold 35% to 55%. These data originate in a study of spatial heterogeneity in lung cancer. Whole-study context: Beta-chain sequences were consistently detected more often than alpha-chain sequences.

Time point here: sample taken at primary tumor resection. The sequenced material consisted of unsorted whole RNA from tumor, nontumor lung or frozen PBMC. Untreated early-stage non-small cell lung cancer patients, 55 to 85 in total, were the donors. The clonotype comes from a female donor with early-stage non-small cell lung cancer. This specimen was PBMCs, taken at surgery.

CDR3 coding DNA: TGTGCCAGCAGTCCGCTAGCGGGGGGGAAAGAGACCCAGTACTTC. Its translation is CASSPLAGGKETQYF. The chain recombines TRBV28 with TRBJ2-5, with 12 bases lining up with TRBD2. The germline V gene has CDR1 MDHEN and CDR2 SYDVKM. This CDR3 has 15 residues. V lost 5 bases to trimming and J lost 3 bases; unmatched junction nucleotides: 4.